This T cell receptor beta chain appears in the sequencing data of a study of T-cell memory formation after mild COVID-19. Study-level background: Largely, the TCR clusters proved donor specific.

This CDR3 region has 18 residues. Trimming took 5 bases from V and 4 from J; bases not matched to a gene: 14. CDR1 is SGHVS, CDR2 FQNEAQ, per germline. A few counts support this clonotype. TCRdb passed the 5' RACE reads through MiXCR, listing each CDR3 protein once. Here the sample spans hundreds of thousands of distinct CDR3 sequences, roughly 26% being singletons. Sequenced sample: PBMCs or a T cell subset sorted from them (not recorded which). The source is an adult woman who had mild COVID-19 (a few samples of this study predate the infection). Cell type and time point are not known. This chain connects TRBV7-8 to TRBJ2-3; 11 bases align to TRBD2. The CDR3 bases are TGTGCCAGCAGCCGTCTCCCTATAGCGGGAGGGTTCCCAGATACGCAGTATTTT. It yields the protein CASSRLPIAGGFPDTQYF.